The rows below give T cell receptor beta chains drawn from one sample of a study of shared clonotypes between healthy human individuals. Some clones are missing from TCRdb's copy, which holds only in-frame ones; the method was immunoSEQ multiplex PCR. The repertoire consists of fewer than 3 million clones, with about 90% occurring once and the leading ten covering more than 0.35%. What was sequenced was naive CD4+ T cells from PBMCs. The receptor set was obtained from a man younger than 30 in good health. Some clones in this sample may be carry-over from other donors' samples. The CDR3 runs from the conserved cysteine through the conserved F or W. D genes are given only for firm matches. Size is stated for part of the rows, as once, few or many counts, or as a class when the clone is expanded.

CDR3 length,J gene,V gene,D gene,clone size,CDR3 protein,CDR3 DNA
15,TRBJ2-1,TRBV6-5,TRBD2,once,CASSPRGGRTREQFF,TGTGCCAGCAGTCCCCGGGGCGGGAGGACGCGCGAGCAGTTCTTC
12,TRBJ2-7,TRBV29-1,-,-,CSVVKASYEQYF,TGCAGCGTTGTAAAGGCTTCCTACGAGCAGTACTTC
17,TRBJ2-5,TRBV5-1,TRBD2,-,CASSLGRLAGAGETQYF,TGCGCCAGCAGCTTGGGACGACTAGCGGGAGCGGGTGAGACCCAGTACTTC
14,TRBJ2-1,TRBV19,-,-,CASSIPGRETQQFF,TGTGCCAGTAGTATTCCTGGAAGGGAGACACAGCAGTTCTTC
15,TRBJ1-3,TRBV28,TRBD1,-,CASSPRTGGGNTIYF,TGTGCCAGCAGTCCACGGACAGGAGGAGGAAACACCATATATTTT
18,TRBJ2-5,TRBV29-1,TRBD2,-,CSVARTEPRLAASKREYF,TGCAGCGTTGCTCGTACCGAGCCCCGACTAGCGGCGAGCAAGAGAGAGTACTTC
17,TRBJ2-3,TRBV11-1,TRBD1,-,CASSLGWTGRQSDTQYF,TGTGCCAGCAGCTTAGGTTGGACAGGCCGGCAGTCAGATACGCAGTATTTT
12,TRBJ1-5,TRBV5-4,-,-,CASSLKGVGLDF,TGTGCCAGCAGCTTGAAAGGGGTTGGGCTAGATTTT
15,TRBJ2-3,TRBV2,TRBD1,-,CASSPRGQGTDTQYF,TGTGCCAGCAGCCCAAGGGGACAGGGGACAGATACGCAGTATTTT
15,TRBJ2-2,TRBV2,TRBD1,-,CASKGTGRNTGELFF,TGTGCCAGCAAAGGGACAGGGCGGAACACCGGGGAGCTGTTTTTT
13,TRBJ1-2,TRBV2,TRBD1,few,CASSSQGRDGYTF,TGTGCCAGCAGTTCACAGGGGAGGGATGGCTACACCTTC
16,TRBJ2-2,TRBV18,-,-,CASSLNYDRLAGELFF,TGTGCCAGCTCTTTAAACTACGACCGACTGGCCGGGGAGCTGTTTTTT
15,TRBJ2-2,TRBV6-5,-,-,CASSYDGANTGELFF,TGTGCCAGCAGTTACGACGGCGCGAACACCGGGGAGCTGTTTTTT
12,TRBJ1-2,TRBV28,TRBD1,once,CIAQGTNYGYTF,TGTATAGCACAGGGGACTAACTATGGCTACACCTTC
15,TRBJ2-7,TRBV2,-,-,CASSEESGGQYEQYF,TGTGCCAGCAGTGAGGAATCGGGAGGACAGTACGAGCAGTACTTC
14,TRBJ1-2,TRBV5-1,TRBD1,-,CASRVEGTEYGYTF,TGCGCCAGCAGGGTTGAGGGGACAGAGTATGGCTACACCTTC
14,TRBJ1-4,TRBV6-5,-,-,CASSFSLRSEKLFF,TGTGCCAGCAGCTTCAGTCTACGGAGTGAAAAACTGTTTTTT
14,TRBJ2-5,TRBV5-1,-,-,CASSLGRIQETQYF,TGCGCCAGCAGCTTGGGACGGATCCAAGAGACCCAGTACTTC
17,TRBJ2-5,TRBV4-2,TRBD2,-,CASSHGPNGGGQETQYF,TGTGCCAGCAGCCACGGCCCTAATGGCGGGGGCCAAGAGACCCAGTACTTC
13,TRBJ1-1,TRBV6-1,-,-,CASSARTGTEAFF,TGTGCCAGCAGTGCCCGGACGGGGACTGAAGCTTTCTTT
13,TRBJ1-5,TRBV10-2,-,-,CASSAGSNQPQHF,TGCGCCAGCAGTGCTGGGAGCAATCAGCCCCAGCATTTT
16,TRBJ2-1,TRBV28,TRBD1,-,CASSSTGAPRYNEQFF,TGTGCCAGCAGCTCCACAGGGGCCCCCCGATACAATGAGCAGTTCTTC
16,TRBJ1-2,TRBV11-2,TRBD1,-,CASRFAGGAAHYGYTF,TGTGCCAGCAGATTTGCAGGGGGAGCGGCCCACTATGGCTACACCTTC
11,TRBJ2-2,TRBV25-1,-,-,CASRDAGELFF,TGTGCCAGCAGGGACGCCGGGGAGCTGTTTTTT
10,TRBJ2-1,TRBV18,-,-,CASSSAEQFF,TGTGCCAGCTCGAGTGCTGAGCAGTTCTTC
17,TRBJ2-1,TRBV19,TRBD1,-,CASSMGQGQRLYNEQFF,TGTGCCAGTAGTATGGGGCAGGGACAGAGACTCTACAATGAGCAGTTCTTC
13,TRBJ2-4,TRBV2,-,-,CASSAEMENIQYF,TGTGCCAGCAGTGCGGAGATGGAAAACATTCAGTACTTC
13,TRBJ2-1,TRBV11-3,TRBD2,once,CASSYDSGNEQFF,TGTGCCAGCAGCTACGATAGCGGGAATGAGCAGTTCTTC
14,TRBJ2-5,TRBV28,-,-,CASSGGYLQETQYF,TGTGCCAGCAGCGGGGGTTACCTACAAGAGACCCAGTACTTC
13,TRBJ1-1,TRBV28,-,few,CASSLTGSGEAFF,TGTGCCAGCAGTTTAACGGGGAGTGGCGAAGCTTTCTTT
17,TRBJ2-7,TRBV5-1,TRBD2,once,CASSNEPGGLAGGQQYF,TGCGCCAGCAGCAACGAGCCGGGGGGGCTAGCGGGAGGGCAGCAGTACTTC
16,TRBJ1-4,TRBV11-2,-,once,CASSLVTGSANEKLFF,TGTGCCAGCAGCTTGGTAACAGGGTCCGCTAATGAAAAACTGTTTTTT
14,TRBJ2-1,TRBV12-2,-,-,CASRLGGKYNEQFF,TGTGCAAGTCGCTTAGGCGGCAAATACAATGAGCAGTTCTTC
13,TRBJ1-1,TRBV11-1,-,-,CASSPDPDTEAFF,TGTGCCAGCAGCCCAGACCCGGACACTGAAGCTTTCTTT
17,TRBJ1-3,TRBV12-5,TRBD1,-,CASGLRRPGQAGNTIYF,TGTGCTAGTGGTTTGCGACGACCGGGACAGGCGGGAAACACCATATATTTT
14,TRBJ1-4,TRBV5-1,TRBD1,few,CASSATGGNEKLFF,TGCGCCAGCAGCGCGACAGGGGGCAATGAAAAACTGTTTTTT